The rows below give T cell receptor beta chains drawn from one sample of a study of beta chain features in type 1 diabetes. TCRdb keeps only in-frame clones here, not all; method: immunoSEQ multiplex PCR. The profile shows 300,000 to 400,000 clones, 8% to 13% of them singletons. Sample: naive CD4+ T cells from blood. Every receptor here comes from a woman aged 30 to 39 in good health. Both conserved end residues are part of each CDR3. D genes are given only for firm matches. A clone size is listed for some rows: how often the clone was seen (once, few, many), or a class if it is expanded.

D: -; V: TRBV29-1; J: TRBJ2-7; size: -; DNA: TGCAGCGCTGGACAGACCTACGAGCAGTACTTC; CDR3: CSAGQTYEQYF
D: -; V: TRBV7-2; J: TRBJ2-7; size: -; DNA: TGTGCCAGCAGCTCTCGCAGAAGCTACGAGCAGTACTTC; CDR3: CASSSRRSYEQYF
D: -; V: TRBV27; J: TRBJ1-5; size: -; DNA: TGTGCCAGCAGTTTGACACAGGGAGCTCAGCCCCAGCATTTT; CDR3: CASSLTQGAQPQHF
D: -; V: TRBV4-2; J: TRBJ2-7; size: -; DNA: TGTGCCAGCAGCCAAGATGGACGGGGGAGCTCCTACGAGCAGTACTTC; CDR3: CASSQDGRGSSYEQYF
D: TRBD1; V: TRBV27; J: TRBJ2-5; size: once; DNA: TGTGCCAGCACCCGGGACAGGGAGCAGGAGACCCAGTACTTC; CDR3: CASTRDREQETQYF
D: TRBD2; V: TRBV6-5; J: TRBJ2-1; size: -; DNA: TGTGCCAGCAGTTCGGCGGGAGGGGGCTACAATGAGCAGTTCTTC; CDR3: CASSSAGGGYNEQFF
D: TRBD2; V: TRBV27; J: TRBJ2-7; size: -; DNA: TGTGCCAGCAGTTCCTTTAGCGGGTCTGCCTACGAGCAGTACTTC; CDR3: CASSSFSGSAYEQYF
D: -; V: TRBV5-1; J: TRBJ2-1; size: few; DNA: TGCGCCAGCAGCTTGGACATCCTTGAGCAGTTCTTC; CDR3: CASSLDILEQFF
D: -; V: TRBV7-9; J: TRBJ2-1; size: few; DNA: TGTGCCAGCAGCTTGGAGGGGGCGTCCTACAATGAGCAGTTCTTC; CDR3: CASSLEGASYNEQFF
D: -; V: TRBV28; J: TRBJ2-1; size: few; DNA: TGTGCCAGCACTATTGTGGGGGACTCGGATAATGAGCAGTTCTTC; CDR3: CASTIVGDSDNEQFF
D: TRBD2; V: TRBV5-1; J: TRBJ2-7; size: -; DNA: TGCGCCAGCAGCTTGGCACTAGCGGGGGCCTTCTACGAGCAGTACTTC; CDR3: CASSLALAGAFYEQYF
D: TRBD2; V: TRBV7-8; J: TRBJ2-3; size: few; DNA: TGTGCCACCCAGCCCCTGCCTAGCGGGAAATACACAGATACGCAGTATTTT; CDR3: CATQPLPSGKYTDTQYF
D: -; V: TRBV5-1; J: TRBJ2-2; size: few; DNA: TGCGCCAGCAGCTTGAGAGGGTTCGCGAACACCGGGGAGCTGTTTTTT; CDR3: CASSLRGFANTGELFF
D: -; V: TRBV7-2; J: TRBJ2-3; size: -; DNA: TGTGCCAGCAGCTTATTTAATCCAGATACGCAGTATTTT; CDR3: CASSLFNPDTQYF
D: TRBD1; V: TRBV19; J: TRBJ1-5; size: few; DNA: TGTGCCAGTAGTGTTACGGGACAGGGTAATCAGCCCCAGCATTTT; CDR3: CASSVTGQGNQPQHF
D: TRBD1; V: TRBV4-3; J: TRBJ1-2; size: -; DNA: TGCGCCAGCAGCCTCGCTTGGACAGGTCAGGACTATGGCTACACCTTC; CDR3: CASSLAWTGQDYGYTF
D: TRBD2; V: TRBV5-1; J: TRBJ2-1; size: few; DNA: TGCGCCAGCAGCCCTAGCGGGATTGATGAGCAGTTCTTC; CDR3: CASSPSGIDEQFF
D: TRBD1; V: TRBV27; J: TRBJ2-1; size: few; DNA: TGTGCCAGCAGTCCTTACAGGGGATACAATGAGCAGTTCTTC; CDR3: CASSPYRGYNEQFF
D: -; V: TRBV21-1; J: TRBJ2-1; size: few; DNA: TGTGCCAGCAGCAGGAGGCCGGGAGGGAATGAGCAGTTCTTC; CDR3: CASSRRPGGNEQFF
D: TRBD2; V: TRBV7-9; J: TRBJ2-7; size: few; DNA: TGTGCCAGCAGCTTAGCTGGGACTAGCGGACGCTACGAGCAGTACTTC; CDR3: CASSLAGTSGRYEQYF
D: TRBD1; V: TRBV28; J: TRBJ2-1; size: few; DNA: TGTGCCAGCAGTGGGACAGGGGGCCGGAATGAGCAGTTCTTC; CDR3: CASSGTGGRNEQFF
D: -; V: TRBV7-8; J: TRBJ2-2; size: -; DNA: TGTGCCAGCAGCTTTCTCGGGGAGCTGTTTTTT; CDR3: CASSFLGELFF
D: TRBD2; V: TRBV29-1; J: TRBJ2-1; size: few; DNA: TGCAGCGTTGTCGTAAGCGGGAGGCACAATGAGCAGTTCTTC; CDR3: CSVVVSGRHNEQFF
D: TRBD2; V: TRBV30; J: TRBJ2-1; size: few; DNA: TGTGCCTGGTCGAGCGGGAGGTTTGTGTATGAGCAGTTCTTC; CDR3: CAWSSGRFVYEQFF
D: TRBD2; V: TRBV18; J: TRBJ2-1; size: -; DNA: TGTGCCAGCTCACCGGTGGCTAGCGGGAGTTATGAGCAGTTCTTC; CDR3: CASSPVASGSYEQFF
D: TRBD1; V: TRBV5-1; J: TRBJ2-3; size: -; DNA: TGCGCCAGCAGCTTGGACAGGGGGCGGACAGATACGCAGTATTTT; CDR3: CASSLDRGRTDTQYF
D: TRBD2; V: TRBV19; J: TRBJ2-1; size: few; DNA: TGTGCCAGTAGCGGGAGGGTCGTCAACAATGAGCAGTTCTTC; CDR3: CASSGRVVNNEQFF
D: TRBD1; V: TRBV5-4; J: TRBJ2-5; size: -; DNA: TGTGCCAGCAGCGTCCGGGACAGGGGGCTGGAGACCCAGTACTTC; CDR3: CASSVRDRGLETQYF
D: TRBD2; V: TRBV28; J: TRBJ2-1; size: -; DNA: TGTGCCAGCAGTTTCGTCGGGAGGGCCACCGATGAGCAGTTCTTC; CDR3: CASSFVGRATDEQFF
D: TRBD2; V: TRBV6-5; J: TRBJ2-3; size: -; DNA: TGTGCCAGCAGTAAACCGACTAGCGGCACAGATACGCAGTATTTT; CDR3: CASSKPTSGTDTQYF
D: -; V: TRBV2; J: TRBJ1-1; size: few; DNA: TGTGCCAGCAGTGAAGACGGGGAAAACACTGAAGCTTTCTTT; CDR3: CASSEDGENTEAFF
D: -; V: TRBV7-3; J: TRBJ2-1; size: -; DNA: TGTGCCAGCAGCTTAGCGTGGCTAGCCACGACCTACAATGAGCAGTTCTTC; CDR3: CASSLAWLATTYNEQFF
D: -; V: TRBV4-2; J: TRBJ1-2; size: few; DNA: TGTGCCAGCAGCCAAGATATACAAGGGGTTGGGTATGGCTACACCTTC; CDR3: CASSQDIQGVGYGYTF
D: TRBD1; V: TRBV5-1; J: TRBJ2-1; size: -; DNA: TGCGCCAGCAGCTTAACCGGGACAGGGGGAGGAAATGAGCAGTTCTTC; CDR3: CASSLTGTGGGNEQFF
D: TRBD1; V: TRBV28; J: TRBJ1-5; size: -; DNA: TGTGCCAGCAGGCGGACCGGGACAGGGGTGAGCAATCAGCCCCAGCATTTT; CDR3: CASRRTGTGVSNQPQHF
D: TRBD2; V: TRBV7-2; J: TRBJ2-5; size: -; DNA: TGTGCCAGCAGCTTAGCGGCGGGAGTTACGGAGACCCAGTACTTC; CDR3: CASSLAAGVTETQYF
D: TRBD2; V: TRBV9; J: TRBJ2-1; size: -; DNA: TGTGCCAGCAGCGCCTCCTCCTCTAGCGGGGTCTACAATGAGCAGTTCTTC; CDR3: CASSASSSSGVYNEQFF
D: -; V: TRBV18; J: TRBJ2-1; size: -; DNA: TGTGCCAGCTCACCAGGACGGGGGACGTACAATGAGCAGTTCTTC; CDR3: CASSPGRGTYNEQFF
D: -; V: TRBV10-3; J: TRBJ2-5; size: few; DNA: TGTGCCATCAGTGAGTACGTCGACACAGAGACCCAGTACTTC; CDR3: CAISEYVDTETQYF